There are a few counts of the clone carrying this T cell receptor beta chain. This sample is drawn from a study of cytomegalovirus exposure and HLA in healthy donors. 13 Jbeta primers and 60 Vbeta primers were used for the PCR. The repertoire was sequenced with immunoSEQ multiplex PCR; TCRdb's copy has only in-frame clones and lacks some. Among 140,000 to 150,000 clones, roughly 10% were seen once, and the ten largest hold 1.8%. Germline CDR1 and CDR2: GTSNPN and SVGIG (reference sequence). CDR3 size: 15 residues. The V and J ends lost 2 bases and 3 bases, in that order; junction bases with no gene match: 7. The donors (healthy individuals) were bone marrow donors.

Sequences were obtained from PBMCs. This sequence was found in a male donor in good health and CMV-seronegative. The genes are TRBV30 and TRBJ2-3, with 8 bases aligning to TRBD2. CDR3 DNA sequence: TGTGCCTGGAGTCTGAGGAGCGGGAGAACAGATACGCAGTATTTT. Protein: CAWSLRSGRTDTQYF.